A selection of T cell receptor beta chains follows, all from one sample in a study of cytomegalovirus exposure and HLA in healthy donors. The protocol was immunoSEQ multiplex PCR, while the TCRdb copy is restricted to in-frame clones and leaves out a portion. Of under 30,000 clones in the sample, 60% to 80% were seen once. The source material was PBMCs. These TCRs come from a male donor in good health and CMV-seronegative. The CDR3 runs from the conserved cysteine through the conserved F or W. The D gene is left open where the match is weak. Size tells how often a clone was seen (once, few, many) or the class of an expanded clone, and some rows leave it out.

D gene: .
V gene: TRBV6-5
clone size: .
J gene: TRBJ2-7
CDR3 DNA: TGTGCCAGCAGCGCCCTCGGCGGGCCACCCTACGAGCAGTACTTC
CDR3 protein: CASSALGGPPYEQYF

D gene: TRBD1
V gene: TRBV6-1
clone size: few
J gene: TRBJ2-7
CDR3 DNA: TGTGCCAGCAGTGAGGGACAGGGCGCGGACGAGCAGTACTTC
CDR3 protein: CASSEGQGADEQYF

D gene: TRBD2
V gene: TRBV28
clone size: .
J gene: TRBJ2-3
CDR3 DNA: TGTGCCAGCAGTTCCGGGACTAGCGGTCCCACAGATACGCAGTATTTT
CDR3 protein: CASSSGTSGPTDTQYF

D gene: .
V gene: TRBV4-2
clone size: .
J gene: TRBJ1-1
CDR3 DNA: TGTGCCAGCAGCCAGTCAACAGGGAACACTGAAGCTTTCTTT
CDR3 protein: CASSQSTGNTEAFF

D gene: TRBD2
V gene: TRBV28
clone size: .
J gene: TRBJ2-3
CDR3 DNA: TGTGCCAGCACCGAAATAGCGGGGATGCAGTATTTT
CDR3 protein: CASTEIAGMQYF

D gene: .
V gene: TRBV15
clone size: .
J gene: TRBJ1-3
CDR3 DNA: TGTGCCACCAGCAGAGACGGCAGGGAGGAAAACACCATATATTTT
CDR3 protein: CATSRDGREENTIYF

D gene: .
V gene: TRBV2
clone size: few
J gene: TRBJ2-3
CDR3 DNA: TGTGCCAGCAGTGGGGTAGCGAGGACGGATACGCAGTATTTT
CDR3 protein: CASSGVARTDTQYF

D gene: .
V gene: TRBV28
clone size: .
J gene: TRBJ2-2
CDR3 DNA: TGTGCCAGCATCAATGGGGGACTTGACCAGACCGGGGAGCTGTTTTTT
CDR3 protein: CASINGGLDQTGELFF

D gene: TRBD1
V gene: TRBV19
clone size: .
J gene: TRBJ2-3
CDR3 DNA: TGTGCCAGTAGTCACCAGGGGGCGGACATCACAGATACGCAGTATTTT
CDR3 protein: CASSHQGADITDTQYF

D gene: TRBD1
V gene: TRBV4-3
clone size: .
J gene: TRBJ1-1
CDR3 DNA: TGCGCCAGCAGCCATCACGGACAGGGCTCTGAAGCTTTCTTT
CDR3 protein: CASSHHGQGSEAFF

D gene: .
V gene: TRBV18
clone size: once
J gene: TRBJ2-7
CDR3 DNA: TGTGCCAGCTCACGGTTGGCAGGTACCTACGAGCAGTACTTC
CDR3 protein: CASSRLAGTYEQYF

D gene: .
V gene: TRBV18
clone size: .
J gene: TRBJ2-3
CDR3 DNA: TGTGCCAGCTCACCAAGGGCAGGGATTATGGATACGCAGTATTTT
CDR3 protein: CASSPRAGIMDTQYF

D gene: TRBD2
V gene: TRBV27
clone size: .
J gene: TRBJ2-1
CDR3 DNA: TGTGCCAGCAGTTTAATTGGAGCGGGGGGCTACAATGAGCAGTTCTTC
CDR3 protein: CASSLIGAGGYNEQFF

D gene: .
V gene: TRBV5-1
clone size: .
J gene: TRBJ2-7
CDR3 DNA: TGCGCCAGCAGCTTATGGGGGCGGGACGAGCAGTACTTC
CDR3 protein: CASSLWGRDEQYF

D gene: .
V gene: TRBV28
clone size: .
J gene: TRBJ1-2
CDR3 DNA: TGTGCCAGCAGTTCCCCAGACAGGATTTATGGCTACACCTTC
CDR3 protein: CASSSPDRIYGYTF

D gene: TRBD1
V gene: TRBV6-1
clone size: few
J gene: TRBJ2-5
CDR3 DNA: TGTGCCAGCAGTGGAACCTTACAGGGGGGACAAGAGACCCAGTACTTC
CDR3 protein: CASSGTLQGGQETQYF

D gene: .
V gene: TRBV9
clone size: .
J gene: TRBJ1-1
CDR3 DNA: TGTGCCAGCAGCCAACTACAGGGTGGATGGACTGAAGCTTTCTTT
CDR3 protein: CASSQLQGGWTEAFF

D gene: TRBD1
V gene: TRBV9
clone size: .
J gene: TRBJ1-2
CDR3 DNA: TGTGCCAGCAGCGTAGGGACAGGGATAGGTGGCTACACCTTC
CDR3 protein: CASSVGTGIGGYTF

D gene: TRBD2
V gene: TRBV19
clone size: .
J gene: TRBJ2-3
CDR3 DNA: TGTGCCAGTAGTCCAATTTGGACTAGCGGGAGCGTAGATACGCAGTATTTT
CDR3 protein: CASSPIWTSGSVDTQYF

D gene: .
V gene: TRBV7-2
clone size: few
J gene: TRBJ1-2
CDR3 DNA: TGTGCCAGCAGCTCATCAGGGGCCGCCGATGGCTACACCTTC
CDR3 protein: CASSSSGAADGYTF

D gene: TRBD2
V gene: TRBV11-2
clone size: .
J gene: TRBJ2-7
CDR3 DNA: TGTGCCAGCGGAATAGCGGGAGGCCTCAAACCAGGCGAGCAGTACTTC
CDR3 protein: CASGIAGGLKPGEQYF

D gene: .
V gene: TRBV5-8
clone size: once
J gene: TRBJ2-1
CDR3 DNA: TGTGCCAGCAGCTTGGCCTGGGTAGGGGTAGACAATGAGCAGTTCTTC
CDR3 protein: CASSLAWVGVDNEQFF

D gene: .
V gene: TRBV11-2
clone size: .
J gene: TRBJ2-7
CDR3 DNA: TGTGCCAGCAGCTTAAGGGGTGGAGGGTTGATGTCTTACGAGCAGTACTTC
CDR3 protein: CASSLRGGGLMSYEQYF

D gene: TRBD2
V gene: TRBV7-2
clone size: .
J gene: TRBJ2-7
CDR3 DNA: TGTGCCAGCAGCACTCTAGCGGGAGCTTACGAGCAGTACTTC
CDR3 protein: CASSTLAGAYEQYF

D gene: TRBD1
V gene: TRBV5-1
clone size: .
J gene: TRBJ2-7
CDR3 DNA: TGCGCCAGCAGCTTGGGGGGGACAGATTCCGAGCAGTACTTC
CDR3 protein: CASSLGGTDSEQYF

D gene: .
V gene: TRBV5-1
clone size: .
J gene: TRBJ1-6
CDR3 DNA: TGCGCCAGCAGCTTGGACGAGGCAGGGTCTAATTCACCCCTCCACTTT
CDR3 protein: CASSLDEAGSNSPLHF

D gene: TRBD2
V gene: TRBV5-1
clone size: .
J gene: TRBJ2-1
CDR3 DNA: TGCGCCAGCAGCTGGGGGGGACCTGAGGGAAATGAGCAGTTCTTC
CDR3 protein: CASSWGGPEGNEQFF

D gene: TRBD1
V gene: TRBV4-1
clone size: few
J gene: TRBJ1-1
CDR3 DNA: TGCGCCAGCAGCCTTTTCGGACAGGGGAACACTGAAGCTTTCTTT
CDR3 protein: CASSLFGQGNTEAFF

D gene: .
V gene: TRBV28
clone size: .
J gene: TRBJ1-2
CDR3 DNA: TGTGCCAGCAGTCCCTCTCATGGGGGGATGAGCTATGGCTACACCTTC
CDR3 protein: CASSPSHGGMSYGYTF

D gene: TRBD1
V gene: TRBV7-2
clone size: .
J gene: TRBJ2-7
CDR3 DNA: TGTGCCAGCAGCTCCGGGACAGGGGTTCAAGGGCAGTACTTC
CDR3 protein: CASSSGTGVQGQYF

D gene: TRBD2
V gene: TRBV10-3
clone size: .
J gene: TRBJ2-4
CDR3 DNA: TGTGCCATCAGTGAGTCGGTTAGCGGGGTAGCCAAAAACATTCAGTACTTC
CDR3 protein: CAISESVSGVAKNIQYF

D gene: .
V gene: TRBV21-1
clone size: .
J gene: TRBJ1-4
CDR3 DNA: TGTGCCAGCAGCGCTGGAGGACGGCCTAATGAAAAACTGTTTTTT
CDR3 protein: CASSAGGRPNEKLFF

D gene: TRBD1
V gene: TRBV27
clone size: few
J gene: TRBJ2-7
CDR3 DNA: TGTGCCAGCAGGGCTAGGGACAGGGAAGGCCACGAGCAGTACTTC
CDR3 protein: CASRARDREGHEQYF

D gene: .
V gene: TRBV11-2
clone size: .
J gene: TRBJ1-2
CDR3 DNA: TGTGCCAGCCGGAGCCTCGGGGGTCGGTGGAAGACCTTC
CDR3 protein: CASRSLGGRWKTF

D gene: TRBD2
V gene: TRBV9
clone size: .
J gene: TRBJ2-7
CDR3 DNA: TGTGCCAGCATCGAAAGTGGGGGAGGGCCCTACGAGCAGTACTTC
CDR3 protein: CASIESGGGPYEQYF

D gene: .
V gene: TRBV4-2
clone size: .
J gene: TRBJ1-5
CDR3 DNA: TGTGCCAGCAGCCAAGCGGAGACAGCCAACTATAATCAGCCCCAGCATTTT
CDR3 protein: CASSQAETANYNQPQHF

D gene: TRBD1
V gene: TRBV5-1
clone size: .
J gene: TRBJ1-6
CDR3 DNA: TGCGCCAGCACGCTGACCGGGACAGGGAATTCACCCCTCCACTTT
CDR3 protein: CASTLTGTGNSPLHF

D gene: .
V gene: TRBV13
clone size: few
J gene: TRBJ2-2
CDR3 DNA: TGTGCCAGCAGCTTAAGAAACTGGAACACCGGGGAGCTGTTTTTT
CDR3 protein: CASSLRNWNTGELFF

D gene: TRBD2
V gene: TRBV7-3
clone size: .
J gene: TRBJ2-2
CDR3 DNA: TGTGCCAGCAGCAAAAATAGCGGGAGGGCCACCGGGGAGCTGTTTTTT
CDR3 protein: CASSKNSGRATGELFF

D gene: .
V gene: TRBV7-3
clone size: once
J gene: TRBJ2-5
CDR3 DNA: TGTGCCAGTAGCTTACGATCGGACAAGACCCAGTACTTC
CDR3 protein: CASSLRSDKTQYF

D gene: TRBD2
V gene: TRBV2
clone size: .
J gene: TRBJ2-1
CDR3 DNA: TGTGCCAGCAGTCTCGGGGGGGCATCCTACAATGAGCAGTTCTTC
CDR3 protein: CASSLGGASYNEQFF

D gene: .
V gene: TRBV5-1
clone size: .
J gene: TRBJ2-3
CDR3 DNA: TGCGCCAGCAGTCGCCCGGGTGGCGCTTCGGATACGCAGTATTTT
CDR3 protein: CASSRPGGASDTQYF

D gene: TRBD2
V gene: TRBV7-9
clone size: .
J gene: TRBJ2-1
CDR3 DNA: TGTGCCAGCAGCGTGCGACTAGCGGGAGAACACAATGAGCAGTTCTTC
CDR3 protein: CASSVRLAGEHNEQFF

D gene: TRBD2
V gene: TRBV19
clone size: .
J gene: TRBJ2-3
CDR3 DNA: TGTGCCAGTAGCCCCATAGCGGGGGGGCTGGATACGCAGTATTTT
CDR3 protein: CASSPIAGGLDTQYF

D gene: TRBD1
V gene: TRBV28
clone size: .
J gene: TRBJ1-6
CDR3 DNA: TGTGCCAGCAGCCCGACCTTCGACAGGGGGACCAGGTTT
CDR3 protein: CASSPTFDRGTRF

D gene: .
V gene: TRBV28
clone size: .
J gene: TRBJ2-6
CDR3 DNA: TGTGCCAGCAGTAGGGGATCTGGGGCCAACGTCCTGACTTTC
CDR3 protein: CASSRGSGANVLTF

D gene: .
V gene: TRBV30
clone size: .
J gene: TRBJ2-2
CDR3 DNA: TGTGCCTGGAGTGTAACCCAGTACACCGGGGAGCTGTTTTTT
CDR3 protein: CAWSVTQYTGELFF

D gene: .
V gene: TRBV7-9
clone size: .
J gene: TRBJ1-2
CDR3 DNA: TGTGCCAGCAGCGCTCCGCGGGGACCCTATGGCTACACCTTC
CDR3 protein: CASSAPRGPYGYTF

D gene: TRBD2
V gene: TRBV19
clone size: .
J gene: TRBJ2-5
CDR3 DNA: TGTGCCAGTAGTGGGGGTGGACTAGCGGGAGAACAAGAGACCCAGTACTTC
CDR3 protein: CASSGGGLAGEQETQYF

D gene: .
V gene: TRBV6-5
clone size: .
J gene: TRBJ1-3
CDR3 DNA: TGTGCCAGCAGCTCGGGACACTTCTCTGGAAACACCATATATTTT
CDR3 protein: CASSSGHFSGNTIYF

D gene: .
V gene: TRBV27
clone size: .
J gene: TRBJ1-5
CDR3 DNA: TGTGCCAGCAGCCCAGCAGGGGTGACTCAGCCCCAGCATTTT
CDR3 protein: CASSPAGVTQPQHF

D gene: TRBD1
V gene: TRBV7-2
clone size: .
J gene: TRBJ1-6
CDR3 DNA: TGTGCCAGCAGCACAAGTTCGACAGGGAATAATTCACCCCTCCACTTT
CDR3 protein: CASSTSSTGNNSPLHF

D gene: .
V gene: TRBV7-9
clone size: .
J gene: TRBJ2-5
CDR3 DNA: TGTGCCAGCAGGGGGGGGCCCCTGGAGACCCAGTACTTC
CDR3 protein: CASRGGPLETQYF

D gene: TRBD2
V gene: TRBV5-1
clone size: .
J gene: TRBJ2-1
CDR3 DNA: TGCGCCAGCAGCTTGGGGACTAGCCTCAACAATGAGCAGTTCTTC
CDR3 protein: CASSLGTSLNNEQFF

D gene: TRBD1
V gene: TRBV9
clone size: .
J gene: TRBJ2-5
CDR3 DNA: TGTGCCAGCAGCGTAGAGATGGGGACAGGGAAAGAGACCCAGTACTTC
CDR3 protein: CASSVEMGTGKETQYF

D gene: TRBD1
V gene: TRBV28
clone size: once
J gene: TRBJ1-6
CDR3 DNA: TGTGCCAGCAGTTTATCAGGGGGCTCTAATTCACCCCTCCACTTT
CDR3 protein: CASSLSGGSNSPLHF

D gene: .
V gene: TRBV4-3
clone size: few
J gene: TRBJ2-2
CDR3 DNA: TGCGCCAGCAGCCCTACCGGGACAAAGAACACCGGGGAGCTGTTTTTT
CDR3 protein: CASSPTGTKNTGELFF

D gene: TRBD2
V gene: TRBV28
clone size: .
J gene: TRBJ2-3
CDR3 DNA: TGTGCCAGCAGTCCCGGGGGACTAGCGGGGGGGCCTCGGGATGCAGATACGCAGTATTTT
CDR3 protein: CASSPGGLAGGPRDADTQYF

D gene: TRBD2
V gene: TRBV12-5
clone size: .
J gene: TRBJ2-1
CDR3 DNA: TGTGCTAGTGGTTTGGACGGGACTAACAATGAGCAGTTCTTC
CDR3 protein: CASGLDGTNNEQFF